Presented here are 19 T cell receptor beta chains from one specimen sequenced in a study of early T cells in non-severe SARS-CoV-2 infection. From the 5' RACE reads, TCRdb called clonotypes with MiXCR, one entry per CDR3 protein. The table has tens of thousands of distinct CDR3 sequences, about 7.1% seen once. The sequences come from whole blood, collected at baseline. The source is an adult who was a healthcare worker with PCR-confirmed SARS-CoV-2 infection or an uninfected control (not recorded which).

This clonotype was counted many times. The V call is TRBV28, the J call TRBJ2-4; D gene uncertain. With 5 bases removed from V and 9 bases from J, the gap between germline ends came to 14 bases. Germline V gives CDR1 MDHEN, CDR2 SYDVKM. This CDR3 has 13 amino acids. The CDR3, as DNA: TGTGCCAGCAGTCCCTACCTTAATGGCATTCAGTACTTC. Translated: CASSPYLNGIQYF.

This chain connects TRBV28 to TRBJ2-7, with TRBD2 matching 11 bases. CDR1 is MDHEN and CDR2 is SYDVKM in the germline V gene. After removal of 10 bases from V and 0 bases from J, the junction contained 8 bases not matched to a gene. There are 15 residues in the CDR3. CDR3 DNA sequence: TGTGCCATCTCGACTAGCGGGGCCCCCTCCTACGAGCAGTACTTC. Translating gives CAISTSGAPSYEQYF.

The V call is TRBV7-2, the J call TRBJ2-1; D unclear. The CDR3 is 14 amino acids. Germline V gene sequence: CDR1 SGHTA, CDR2 FQGNSA. V was pared by 3 bases and J by 5 bases, with 11 bases between. CDR3 DNA: TGTGCCAGCAGCTTCCCTATGGTCCACAATGAGCAGTTCTTC. Protein: CASSFPMVHNEQFF.

This clonotype occurred a few times. V is TRBV5-1 and J is TRBJ1-3, with D uncertain. CDR3 length: 16 amino acids. Germline CDR1 is SGHRS and CDR2 is YFSETQ. The V gene lost 4 bases and the J gene lost 1 base, with 15 bases spanning the gap. CDR3 sequence: CASSPRTAGSGNTIYF. The CDR3 bases are TGCGCCAGCAGCCCGCGGACCGCGGGTTCTGGAAACACCATATATTTT.

The chain employs TRBV12-3 or TRBV12-4 and TRBJ2-5; 8 bases map to TRBD2. The CDR3 has 15 amino acids. V gave up 6 bases and J gave up 4 bases; unmatched junction bases: 10. The CDR3 sequence is CASRAGETPGETQYF. As DNA, the CDR3 is TGTGCCAGCAGAGCGGGGGAAACCCCCGGAGAGACCCAGTACTTC.

This clonotype was counted at least ten times. V gene TRBV19 combines with J gene TRBJ2-7, with TRBD1 as a possible D gene (7 bases). The CDR3 consists of 14 residues. Per germline, CDR1 LNHDA and CDR2 SQIVND (reference sequence). Trimming left V 6 bases short and J 3 bases short, with 15 bases between. CDR3 residues: CASSHQGGYYEQYF. The CDR3 nucleotides are TGTGCCAGTAGCCACCAGGGGGGATACTACGAGCAGTACTTC.

In this sample, this clonotype turned up a few times. The gene calls are TRBV12-3 or TRBV12-4 and TRBJ2-3; D remains ambiguous. The CDR3 consists of 14 residues. Trimming stripped 5 bases from V and 2 bases from J, with 11 bases between. CDR3 nucleotide sequence: TGTGCCAGCAGTCTCGACCCGACCACAGATACGCAGTATTTT. This encodes CASSLDPTTDTQYF.

This clonotype was observed a few times. The chain recombines TRBV10-3 with TRBJ2-5; 8 bases align to TRBD2. Germline CDR1 ENHRY, CDR2 SYGVKD. V shed 11 bases and J 4 bases; nucleotides not matched to a gene: 3. This CDR3 is 11 amino acids long. The CDR3 spells CASGGGETQYF. DNA of the CDR3: TGTGCCTCGGGAGGGGGAGAGACCCAGTACTTC.

Notes on this clonotype: It may be a read error: a sequence one base away is much more abundant. The chain links TRBV29-1 to TRBJ1-1; D uncertain. Germline CDR1 and CDR2: SQVTM and ANQGSEA. This CDR3 region has 14 residues. Trimming took 7 bases from V and 5 from J, leaving 20 bases between them. The CDR3 sequence is CSGTRGARDTEAFF. The CDR3 coding sequence is TGCAGCGGCACTAGAGGAGCCCGAGATACTGAAGCTTTCTTT.

This clonotype was counted only a few times. V usage is TRBV20-1 and J usage is TRBJ1-5; TRBD1 matches 7 bases. Germline CDR1 and CDR2: DFQATT and SNEGSKA (reference sequence). This CDR3 has 13 amino acids. V was pared by 3 bases and J by 6 bases, with 5 bases of the junction left unmatched. In DNA form, the CDR3 reads TGCAGTGCTAGCAAGCAGGGGGGTCAGCCCCAGCATTTT. It yields the protein CSASKQGGQPQHF.

V and J are TRBV4-3 and TRBJ1-4, with D maybe TRBD1 (5 bases). The germline gives CDR1 LGHNA, CDR2 YSLEER. The length of the CDR3 is 17 residues. Trimming cost V 1 base and J 4 bases, with 16 bases left between them. The CDR3 sequence is CASSQAGAGTYNEKLFF. In DNA form, the CDR3 reads TGCGCCAGCAGCCAAGCCGGGGCCGGGACTTATAATGAAAAACTGTTTTTT.

This clonotype came up a few times. This chain links TRBV7-9 with TRBJ2-7; maybe TRBD2 (6 bases). Trimming cost V 11 bases and J 1 base, with 18 bases left between them. The CDR3 is 14 residues long. Looked up from germline, CDR1 is SEHNR and CDR2 is FQNEAQ (reference sequence). As DNA, the CDR3 is TGTGCCGGGGGGAAGTACGGGGGATCCTACGAGCAGTACTTC. This codes for CAGGKYGGSYEQYF.

The sample holds many counts of this clonotype. The V and J genes are TRBV7-2 and TRBJ1-5, with a weak D call TRBD1 (5 bases). Germline values: CDR1 SGHTA, CDR2 FQGNSA. Trimming pared 2 bases from V and 7 bases from J, leaving 15 bases between. The CDR3 spans 15 residues. The CDR3 spells CASSLHWTSSQPQHF. Here the CDR3 DNA reads TGTGCCAGCAGCTTACATTGGACATCCTCCCAGCCCCAGCATTTT. The full variable domain, with the rest looked up from reference TRBV7-2 and TRBJ1-5, is GAGVSQSPSNKVTEKGKDVELRCDPISGHTALYWYRQSLGQGLEFLIYFQGNSAPDKSGLPSDRFSAERTGGSVSTLTIQRTQQEDSAVYLCASSLHWTSSQPQHFGDGTRLSIL.

This clonotype has a handful of counts. The genes are TRBV19 and TRBJ1-5, with 7 bases that match TRBD1. Germline values: CDR1 LNHDA, CDR2 SQIVND (reference sequence). The CDR3 has 15 amino acids. With V trimmed by 5 bases and J by 7 bases, 11 bases remained unmatched. The CDR3 DNA reads as TGTGCCAGTAGTCCAAGGGACAGCCTGGAACAGCCCCAGCATTTT. The encoded protein is CASSPRDSLEQPQHF.

Concerning this clonotype: Being one base from a much bigger clone, this may be a read error. The CDR3 loop reads CTSSSPRGRETQYF. The CDR3 DNA sequence: TGTACCAGCAGCTCTCCCAGGGGCAGGGAGACCCAGTACTTC. The chain combines TRBV7-2 with TRBJ2-5; possible D gene TRBD1, 6 bases. The CDR3 is made up of 14 amino acids. Germline values: CDR1 SGHTA, CDR2 FQGNSA. Trimming took 4 bases from V and 5 from J, leaving 14 bases between them.

This clonotype has at least ten counts. The rearrangement uses TRBV29-1 and TRBJ2-2; D is possibly TRBD1 (5 bases). Germline CDR1 and CDR2: SQVTM and ANQGSEA. The ends were cut back, 7 bases at V and 1 base at J, with 10 bases in the middle. The CDR3 runs to 13 residues. CDR3 region: CSAWTQNTGELFF. CDR3 DNA sequence: TGCAGCGCCTGGACACAGAACACCGGGGAGCTGTTTTTT.

Details on this clonotype: A read error may produce the germline difference seen at one junction end. CDR3 sequence (DNA): TGTGTCAGCAGCTCGACGACAACGACCTACGAGCAGTACTTC. Amino acid sequence: CVSSSTTTTYEQYF. The chain uses TRBV7-2 and TRBJ2-7, with D unclear. Germline CDR1 reads SGHTA; CDR2 reads FQGNSA. The CDR3 spans 14 residues.

This rearrangement joins TRBV6-5 to TRBJ2-7, with a tentative D call TRBD1 (6 bases). The CDR3 loop spans 12 amino acids. CDR1 and CDR2 (germline): MNHEY, SVGAGI. V lost 8 bases and J lost 2, with 10 bases in between. The CDR3: CASGTRTYEQYF. In DNA, the CDR3 is TGTGCCAGCGGGACAAGGACCTACGAGCAGTACTTC.

This clonotype was counted many times. The V call is TRBV12-3 or TRBV12-4, the J call TRBJ1-5; the match to TRBD1 covers 8 bases. The junction had 4 bases not matched to a gene; V was cut back by 6 bases and J by 3 bases. The CDR3 extends over 14 amino acids. DNA of the CDR3: TGTGCCAGCAGCCCGACAGGGGACAATCAGCCCCAGCATTTT. Protein product: CASSPTGDNQPQHF.